The 24 T cell receptor beta chains listed next were all sequenced from one sample in a study of cytomegalovirus exposure and HLA in healthy donors (dated by TCRdb to the late 2010s). The library came from the immunoSEQ multiplex PCR assay. For the multiplex PCR, a mixture combining 60 forward primers for TCR Vbeta segments and 13 reverse primers for TCR Jbeta segments was used. What TCRdb holds here is the immuneACCESS table cut down to in-frame rearrangements. Part of the clones is not present; checked against another copy, under half of the missing clones reflect an unresolved V gene, and the others are unexplained. For this sample the table gives 150,000 to 200,000 clones, of which roughly 80% were detected only once. About 7.7% of the sample goes to the ten largest clones. The specimen was PBMCs. The receptors were sampled from a woman in her 40s in good health and CMV-seropositive.

The table lists this clone with a few counts. The CDR3 region has the DNA TGTGCCAGCAGTCTAGGACAGGTGAACACTGAAGCTTTCTTT. Residues: CASSLGQVNTEAFF. The rearrangement uses TRBV6-5 and TRBJ1-1; 7 bases align to TRBD1. The CDR3 totals 14 residues. Germline V lookup: CDR1 MNHEY, CDR2 SVGAGI. Unmatched junction bases numbered 3, after V lost 5 bases and J lost 0 bases.

The chain is built from TRBV29-1 and TRBJ2-7; no clear D. The V end was cut by 4 bases, the J end by 1 base, with 11 bases between. The CDR3 runs to 13 residues. The germline V gene has CDR1 SQVTM and CDR2 ANQGSEA. The CDR3 bases are TGCAGCGTTGTTTTAGACAATTCCTACGAGCAGTACTTC. It encodes CSVVLDNSYEQYF.

V gene TRBV10-3 combines with J gene TRBJ1-2; no clear D gene. This CDR3 region has 15 residues. The V gene lost 1 base and the J gene lost 0 bases, with 9 bases spanning the gap. Germline V CDR1 and CDR2: ENHRY, SYGVKD. Here the CDR3 reads CAISEWTEANYGYTF. The CDR3 nucleotides read TGTGCCATCAGTGAGTGGACTGAAGCTAACTATGGCTACACCTTC.

The rearrangement links TRBV6-5 to TRBJ2-5; TRBD1 aligns across 9 bases. The CDR3 totals 14 residues. Germline CDR1 MNHEY, CDR2 SVGAGI. V shed 3 bases, J shed 2 bases, and the junction held 1 base outside the gene matches. The CDR3 nucleotides read TGTGCCAGCAGTTATGACAGGGGGCAAGAGACCCAGTACTTC. Translated, it gives CASSYDRGQETQYF.

The J gene is TRBJ2-1, the V gene TRBV19, with TRBD2 identical over 9 bases. The CDR3 is 14 residues long. Per germline, CDR1 LNHDA and CDR2 SQIVND (reference sequence). The V and J ends lost 6 bases and 5 bases, in that order; junction bases with no gene match: 5. The CDR3 loop is CASSWTSVNNEQFF. In DNA, the CDR3 is TGTGCCAGTAGCTGGACTAGCGTTAACAATGAGCAGTTCTTC.

This chain uses TRBV4-1 with TRBJ2-5; weak D call: TRBD2 (6 bases). CDR3 size: 18 residues. CDR1 and CDR2 from the germline V gene are MGHRA and YSYEKL. The germline V and J ends were trimmed by 1 base and 1 base, with 19 bases remaining between them. The CDR3: CASSQVARRDPAQETQYF. Here the CDR3 DNA reads TGCGCCAGCAGCCAAGTCGCTAGGCGGGACCCTGCCCAAGAGACCCAGTACTTC.

This chain links TRBV7-8 with TRBJ2-3, with 8 bases matching TRBD2. V lost 2 bases, J lost 1 base, and 8 bases stayed unmatched. This CDR3 contains 17 residues. Germline V gene sequence: CDR1 SGHVS, CDR2 FQNEAQ. The CDR3 nucleotides are TGTGCCAGCAGCTTATCCTTAGCGGGACTTGGCACAGATACGCAGTATTTT. Its protein is CASSLSLAGLGTDTQYF.

The V gene is TRBV27, the J gene TRBJ2-3; maybe TRBD1 (6 bases). The CDR3 has 14 residues. Germline V CDR1 and CDR2: MNHEY, SMNVEV (reference sequence). V gave up 3 bases and J gave up 1 base, with 8 bases separating them. As DNA, the CDR3 is TGTGCCAGCAGTTTTCGACAGGGCACAGATACGCAGTATTTT. Encoded protein: CASSFRQGTDTQYF.

This chain joins TRBV6-1 and TRBJ2-5, with 7 bases aligning to TRBD1. The germline V gene has CDR1 MNHNS and CDR2 SASEGT. The CDR3 loop spans 13 amino acids. Trimming cost V 8 bases and J 3 bases; bases outside gene matches: 6. The CDR3 is CASRGQPKETQYF. Written as DNA, the CDR3 is TGTGCCAGCCGGGGACAGCCCAAAGAGACCCAGTACTTC.

The chain links TRBV6-1 to TRBJ1-3; D call uncertain. Per the germline V gene, CDR1 is MNHNS and CDR2 is SASEGT. The CDR3 sequence is 17 residues long. V lost 3 bases to trimming and J lost 0 bases, with 15 bases between them. The CDR3 reads CASSERIQLSSGNTIYF. For the CDR3, the DNA is TGTGCCAGCAGTGAGAGAATTCAACTGAGCTCTGGAAACACCATATATTTT.

The chain combines TRBV25-1 with TRBJ2-2; D remains ambiguous. Germline V gives CDR1 MGHDK, CDR2 SYGVNS. The CDR3 spans 16 residues. V dropped 1 base and J dropped 7 bases, with 16 bases sitting between them. CDR3 region: CASSESIGLYIGELFF. CDR3 in DNA: TGTGCCAGCAGTGAATCGATCGGGTTGTATATCGGGGAGCTGTTTTTT.

The genes are TRBV19 and TRBJ2-3; no reliable D call. V shed 7 bases and J shed 3 bases, with 11 bases lying between them. The germline CDR1 and CDR2 sequences are LNHDA and SQIVND (reference sequence). CDR3 length equals 13 residues. This CDR3 is CASTFEETDTQYF. The CDR3, as DNA: TGTGCCAGTACCTTCGAGGAAACAGATACGCAGTATTTT.

The gene calls are TRBV5-6 and TRBJ1-4, with D hard to call. Per the germline V gene, CDR1 is SGHDT and CDR2 is YYEEEE. The CDR3 sequence is 18 residues long. V was clipped by 0 bases and J by 0 bases, with 15 bases between them. The CDR3 region is CASSLALTNLATNEKLFF. The CDR3 nucleotides read TGTGCCAGCAGCTTGGCCCTAACGAACCTTGCAACTAATGAAAAACTGTTTTTT.

As concerns this clone: The sample contains more than one DNA sequence encoding this CDR3. The gene calls are TRBV19 and TRBJ1-1, with TRBD1 matching 8 bases. J was trimmed by 2 bases and V by 4 bases; bases with no gene match: 3. Germline loops: CDR1 LNHDA, CDR2 SQIVND (reference sequence). The CDR3 is 14 amino acids. CDR3: CASSTGQGNTEAFF. CDR3 nucleotides: TGTGCCAGTAGTACCGGACAGGGAAACACTGAAGCTTTCTTT.

The J gene is TRBJ2-6, the V gene TRBV5-1; D gene uncertain. Germline lookup yields CDR1 SGHRS and CDR2 YFSETQ. Trimming removed 2 bases at V and 1 base at J, with 7 bases between. The CDR3 is 15 residues long. CDR3 sequence (DNA): TGCGCCAGCAGCTTTTCCCAATCTGGGGCCAACGTCCTGACTTTC. This sequence encodes CASSFSQSGANVLTF.

V is TRBV7-9 and J is TRBJ2-1; the match to TRBD2 covers 11 bases. There are 19 residues in the CDR3. Germline trimming cut 3 bases from V and 5 bases from J; bases unmatched to any gene: 15. Germline CDR1 SEHNR, CDR2 FQNEAQ (reference sequence). The chain's CDR3 is CASSFLRLAGGRFDNEQFF. In nucleotides, the CDR3 is TGTGCCAGCAGCTTTCTCCGGCTAGCGGGAGGACGGTTTGACAATGAGCAGTTCTTC.

This clone was recorded only once. The chain uses TRBV19 and TRBJ2-7; TRBD1 agrees at 7 bases. Per germline, CDR1 LNHDA and CDR2 SQIVND (reference sequence). The CDR3 covers 14 residues. V trimming: 6 bases; J trimming: 5 bases; junction bases outside the gene matches: 10. CDR3 amino acids: CASSPTGAFHEQYF. The DNA of the CDR3 is TGTGCCAGTAGCCCAACAGGGGCGTTCCACGAGCAGTACTTC. Full variable domain (outside the CDR3, taken from reference TRBV19 and TRBJ2-7): DGGITQSPKYLFRKEGQNVTLSCEQNLNHDAMYWYRQDPGQGLRLIYYSQIVNDFQKGDIAEGYSVSREKKESFPLTVTSAQKNPTAFYLCASSPTGAFHEQYFGPGTRLTVT.

The chain joins TRBV7-3 to TRBJ2-1; D gene uncertain. The V end was cut by 5 bases, the J end by 8 bases, with 10 bases between. Germline assignment: CDR1 SGHTA and CDR2 FQGTGA. This CDR3 comprises 12 residues. The CDR3 spells CASSPLGDEQFF. The CDR3, as DNA: TGTGCCAGCAGCCCCCTAGGAGATGAGCAGTTCTTC.

V and J are TRBV5-6 and TRBJ2-7; the D gene is possibly TRBD1 (5 bases). The CDR3 sequence is 13 residues long. CDR1 is SGHDT, CDR2 YYEEEE, per germline. Trimming removed 3 bases at V and 7 bases at J, with 14 bases between. CDR3 loop: CASSYRGLGEQYF. As DNA, the CDR3 is TGTGCCAGCAGCTATAGGGGTCTAGGGGAGCAGTACTTC. Full variable domain (remainder filled in from reference TRBV5-6 and TRBJ2-7): DAGVTQSPTHLIKTRGQQVTLRCSPKSGHDTVSWYQQALGQGPQFIFQYYEEEERQRGNFPDRFSGHQFPNYSSELNVNALLLGDSALYLCASSYRGLGEQYFGPGTRLTVT.

In DNA, the CDR3 is TGCGCCAGCAGCCAAGTCTCGGGACAGTCCTACGAGCAGTACTTC. It translates to CASSQVSGQSYEQYF. The chain employs TRBV4-1 and TRBJ2-7; 7 positions agree with TRBD1. Trimming cost V 1 base and J 1 base; bases outside gene matches: 4. This CDR3 spans 15 amino acids. The germline V gene has CDR1 MGHRA and CDR2 YSYEKL.

V is TRBV21-1 and J is TRBJ1-1; the table gives TRBD1 as D, unverified against the DNA. TRBV21-1 corresponds to a pseudogene. The CDR3 length is 14 residues. CDR3: CASSPQGPNTEAFF. The CDR3 DNA sequence: TGTGCCAGCAGCCCCCAGGGCCCGAACACTGAAGCTTTCTTT.

CDR3 nucleotide sequence: TGTGCCAGCAGTGAATCCCAGGTACCGTATGGCTACACCTTC. Translated, it gives CASSESQVPYGYTF. The rearrangement uses TRBV6-1 and TRBJ1-2; no reliable D call. CDR3 length: 14 amino acids. V was pared by 2 bases and J by 5 bases, with 12 bases between. Germline loops: CDR1 MNHNS, CDR2 SASEGT.

This clone has just a few counts. The chain joins TRBV5-8 to TRBJ1-2; 11 bases map to TRBD1. The CDR3 covers 17 residues. Germline V gene data show CDR1 as SGHTS and CDR2 as YDEGEE. V was clipped by 4 bases and J by 2 bases; unmatched bases: 10. CDR3 loop: CASSSPGTGGRNYGYTF. Written as DNA, the CDR3 is TGTGCCAGCAGCAGTCCCGGGACAGGGGGAAGGAACTATGGCTACACCTTC. The full variable domain, with the rest looked up from reference TRBV5-8 and TRBJ1-2, is EAGVTQSPTHLIKTRGQQATLRCSPISGHTSVYWYQQALGLGLQFLLWYDEGEERNRGNFPPRFSGRQFPNYSSELNVNALELEDSALYLCASSSPGTGGRNYGYTFGSGTRLTVV.

Only a few counts were recorded for this clone. The chain is built from TRBV13 and TRBJ1-2; D gene unclear. The germline gives CDR1 PRHDT, CDR2 FYEKMQ (reference sequence). The CDR3 contains 12 residues. The V end was cut by 7 bases, the J end by 4 bases, with 10 bases between. In nucleotides, the CDR3 is TGTGCCAGCACCTCACGGGGCTATGGCTACACCTTC. Translated: CASTSRGYGYTF.